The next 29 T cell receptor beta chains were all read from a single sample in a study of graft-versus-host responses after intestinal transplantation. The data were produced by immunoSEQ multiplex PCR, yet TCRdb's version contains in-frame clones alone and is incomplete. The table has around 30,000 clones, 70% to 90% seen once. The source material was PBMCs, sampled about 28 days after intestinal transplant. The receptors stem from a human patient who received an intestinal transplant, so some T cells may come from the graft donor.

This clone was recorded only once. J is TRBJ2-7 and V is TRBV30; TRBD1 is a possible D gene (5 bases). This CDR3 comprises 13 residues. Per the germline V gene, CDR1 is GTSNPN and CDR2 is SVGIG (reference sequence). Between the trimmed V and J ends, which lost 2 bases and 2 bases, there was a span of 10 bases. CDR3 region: CAWSPGNAYEQYF. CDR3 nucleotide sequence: TGTGCCTGGAGTCCAGGGAATGCCTACGAGCAGTACTTC.

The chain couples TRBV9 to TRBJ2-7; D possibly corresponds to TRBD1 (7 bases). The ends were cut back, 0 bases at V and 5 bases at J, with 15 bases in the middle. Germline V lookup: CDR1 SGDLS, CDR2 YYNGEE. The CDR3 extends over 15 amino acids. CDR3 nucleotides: TGTGCCAGCAGCGTAGAGTGGCAGGGGGGTAACGAGCAGTACTTC. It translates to CASSVEWQGGNEQYF.

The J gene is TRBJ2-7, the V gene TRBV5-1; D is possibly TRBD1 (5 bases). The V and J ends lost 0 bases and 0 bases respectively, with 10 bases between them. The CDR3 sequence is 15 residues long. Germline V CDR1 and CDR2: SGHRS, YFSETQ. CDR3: CASSLEGDSSYEQYF. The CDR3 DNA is TGCGCCAGCAGCTTGGAGGGTGACAGCTCCTACGAGCAGTACTTC. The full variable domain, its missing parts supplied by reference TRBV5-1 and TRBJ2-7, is KAGVTQTPRYLIKTRGQQVTLSCSPISGHRSVSWYQQTPGQGLQFLFEYFSETQRNKGNFPGRFSGRQFSNSRSEMNVSTLELGDSALYLCASSLEGDSSYEQYFGPGTRLTVT.

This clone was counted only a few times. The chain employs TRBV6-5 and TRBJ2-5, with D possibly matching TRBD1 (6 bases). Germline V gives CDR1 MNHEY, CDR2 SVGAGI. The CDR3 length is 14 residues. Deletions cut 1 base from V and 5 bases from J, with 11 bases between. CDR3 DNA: TGTGCCAGCAGTTACTTCCAGGGGTGGGAGACCCAGTACTTC. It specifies CASSYFQGWETQYF.

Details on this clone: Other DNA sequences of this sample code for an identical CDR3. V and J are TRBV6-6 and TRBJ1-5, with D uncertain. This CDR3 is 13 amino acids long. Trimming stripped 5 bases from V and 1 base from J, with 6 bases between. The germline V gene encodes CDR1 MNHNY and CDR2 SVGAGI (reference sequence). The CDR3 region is CASSQDSNQPQHF. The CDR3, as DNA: TGTGCCAGCAGTCAGGACAGCAATCAGCCCCAGCATTTT.

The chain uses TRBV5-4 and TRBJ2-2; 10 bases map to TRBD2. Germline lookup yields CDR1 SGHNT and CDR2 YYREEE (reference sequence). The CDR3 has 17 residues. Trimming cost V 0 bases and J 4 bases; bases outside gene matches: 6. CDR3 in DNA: TGTGCCAGCAGCTTGGAGCTAGCGGGGGCCCGCACCGGGGAGCTGTTTTTT. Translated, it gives CASSLELAGARTGELFF.

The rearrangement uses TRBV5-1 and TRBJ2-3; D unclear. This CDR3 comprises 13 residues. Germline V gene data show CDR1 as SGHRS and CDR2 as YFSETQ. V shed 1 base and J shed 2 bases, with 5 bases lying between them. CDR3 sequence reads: CASSLLVTDTQYF. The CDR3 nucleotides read TGCGCCAGCAGCTTGTTGGTCACAGATACGCAGTATTTT.

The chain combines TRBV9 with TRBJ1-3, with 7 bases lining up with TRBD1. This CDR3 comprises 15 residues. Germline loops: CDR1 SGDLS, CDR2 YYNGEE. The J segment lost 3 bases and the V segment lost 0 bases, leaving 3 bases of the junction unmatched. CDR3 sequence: CASSVGSGGGNTIYF. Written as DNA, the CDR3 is TGTGCCAGCAGCGTAGGGTCAGGGGGTGGAAACACCATATATTTT. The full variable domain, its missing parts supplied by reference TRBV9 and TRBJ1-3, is DSGVTQTPKHLITATGQRVTLRCSPRSGDLSVYWYQQSLDQGLQFLIQYYNGEERAKGNILERFSAQQFPDLHSELNLSSLELGDSALYFCASSVGSGGGNTIYFGEGSWLTVV.

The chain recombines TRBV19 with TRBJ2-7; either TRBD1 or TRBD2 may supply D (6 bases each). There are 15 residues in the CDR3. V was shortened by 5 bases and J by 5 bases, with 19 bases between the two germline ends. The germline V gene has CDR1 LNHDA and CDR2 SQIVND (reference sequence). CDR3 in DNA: TGTGCCAGTAGTCCCAGGGTTGGGGGGCTCGACGAGCAGTACTTC. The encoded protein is CASSPRVGGLDEQYF.

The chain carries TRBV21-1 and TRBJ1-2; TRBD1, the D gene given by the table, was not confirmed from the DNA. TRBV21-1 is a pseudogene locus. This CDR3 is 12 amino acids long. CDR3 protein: CASSRQGQGYTF. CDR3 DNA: TGTGCCAGCAGCCGACAGGGGCAGGGCTACACCTTC.

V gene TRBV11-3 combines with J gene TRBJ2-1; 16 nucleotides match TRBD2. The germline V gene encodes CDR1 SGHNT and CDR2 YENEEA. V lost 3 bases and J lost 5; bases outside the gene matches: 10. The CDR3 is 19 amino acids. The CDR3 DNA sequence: TGTGCCAGCAGCTTGGCCGGGACTAGCGGGAGGGCAAGTGACAATGAGCAGTTCTTC. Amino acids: CASSLAGTSGRASDNEQFF.

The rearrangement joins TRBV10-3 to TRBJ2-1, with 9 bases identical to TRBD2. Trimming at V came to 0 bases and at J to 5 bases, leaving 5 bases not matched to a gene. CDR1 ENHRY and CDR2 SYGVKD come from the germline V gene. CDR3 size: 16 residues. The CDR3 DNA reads TGTGCCATCAGTGAGTCACGGACTAGCGTCAACAATGAGCAGTTCTTC. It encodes CAISESRTSVNNEQFF.

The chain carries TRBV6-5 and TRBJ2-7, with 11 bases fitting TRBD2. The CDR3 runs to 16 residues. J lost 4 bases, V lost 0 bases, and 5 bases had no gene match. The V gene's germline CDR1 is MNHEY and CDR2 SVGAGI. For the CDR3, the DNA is TGTGCCAGCAGTTACTCTGGGACTAGCGGCCTTTACGAGCAGTACTTC. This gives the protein CASSYSGTSGLYEQYF.

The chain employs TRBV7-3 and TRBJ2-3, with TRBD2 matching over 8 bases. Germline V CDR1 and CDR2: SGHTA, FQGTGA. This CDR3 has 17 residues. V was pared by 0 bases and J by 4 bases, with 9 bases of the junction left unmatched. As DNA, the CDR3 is TGTGCCAGCAGCTTAACGTGGGAGCGGGAGTGGGCAGATACGCAGTATTTT. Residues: CASSLTWEREWADTQYF.

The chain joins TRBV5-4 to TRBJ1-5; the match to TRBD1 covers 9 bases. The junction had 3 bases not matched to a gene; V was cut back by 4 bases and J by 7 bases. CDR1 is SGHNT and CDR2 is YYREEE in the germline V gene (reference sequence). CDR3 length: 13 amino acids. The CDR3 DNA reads TGTGCCAGCAGCGTCGACAGGGGGCAGCCCCAGCATTTT. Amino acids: CASSVDRGQPQHF.

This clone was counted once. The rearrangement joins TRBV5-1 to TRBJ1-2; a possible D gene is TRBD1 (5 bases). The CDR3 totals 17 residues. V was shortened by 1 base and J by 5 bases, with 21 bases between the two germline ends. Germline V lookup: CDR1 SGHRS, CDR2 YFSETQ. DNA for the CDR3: TGCGCCAGCAGCTTGCCGAAGGAAAGGGACCTGCAATATGGCTACACCTTC. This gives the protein CASSLPKERDLQYGYTF.

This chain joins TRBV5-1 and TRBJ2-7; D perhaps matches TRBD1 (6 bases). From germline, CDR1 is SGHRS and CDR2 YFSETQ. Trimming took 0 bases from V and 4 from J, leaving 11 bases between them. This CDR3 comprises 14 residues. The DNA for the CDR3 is TGCGCCAGCAGCTTGGTGGGACAACGTTACGAGCAGTACTTC. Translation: CASSLVGQRYEQYF.

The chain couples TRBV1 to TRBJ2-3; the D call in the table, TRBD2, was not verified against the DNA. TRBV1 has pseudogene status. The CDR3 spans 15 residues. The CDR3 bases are TGCACCAGCAGCCTGACTAGTTCTAGCACAGATACGCAGTATTTT. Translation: CTSSLTSSSTDTQYF.

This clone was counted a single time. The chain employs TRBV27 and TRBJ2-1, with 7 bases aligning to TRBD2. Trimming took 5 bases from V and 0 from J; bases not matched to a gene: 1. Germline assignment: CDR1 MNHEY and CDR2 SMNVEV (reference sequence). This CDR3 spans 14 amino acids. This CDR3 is CASSSGTSYNEQFF. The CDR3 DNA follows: TGTGCCAGCAGTAGCGGGACCTCCTACAATGAGCAGTTCTTC.

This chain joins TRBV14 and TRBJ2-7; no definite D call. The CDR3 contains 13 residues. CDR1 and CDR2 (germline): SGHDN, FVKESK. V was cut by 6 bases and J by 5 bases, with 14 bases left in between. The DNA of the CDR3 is TGTGCCAGCAGGACCTCTTCCGCCAACGAGCAGTACTTC. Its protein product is CASRTSSANEQYF.

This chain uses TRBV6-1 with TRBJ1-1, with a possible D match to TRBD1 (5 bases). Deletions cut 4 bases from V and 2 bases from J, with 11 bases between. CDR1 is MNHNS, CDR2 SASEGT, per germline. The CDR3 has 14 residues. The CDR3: CASSVPGTNTEAFF. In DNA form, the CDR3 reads TGTGCCAGCAGTGTTCCAGGGACCAACACTGAAGCTTTCTTT.

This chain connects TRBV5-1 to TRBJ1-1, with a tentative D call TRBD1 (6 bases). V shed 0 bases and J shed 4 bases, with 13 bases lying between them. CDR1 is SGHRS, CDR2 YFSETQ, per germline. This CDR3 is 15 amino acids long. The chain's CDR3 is CASSLEGGRGTEAFF. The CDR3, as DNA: TGCGCCAGCAGCTTGGAAGGGGGAAGAGGCACTGAAGCTTTCTTT.

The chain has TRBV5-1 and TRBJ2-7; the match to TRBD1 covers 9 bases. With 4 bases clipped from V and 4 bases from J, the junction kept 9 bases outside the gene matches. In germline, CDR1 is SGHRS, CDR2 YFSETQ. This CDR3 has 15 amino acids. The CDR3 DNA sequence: TGCGCCAGCAGCCCGGGACAGGGTCGGTTGTACGAGCAGTACTTC. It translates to CASSPGQGRLYEQYF.

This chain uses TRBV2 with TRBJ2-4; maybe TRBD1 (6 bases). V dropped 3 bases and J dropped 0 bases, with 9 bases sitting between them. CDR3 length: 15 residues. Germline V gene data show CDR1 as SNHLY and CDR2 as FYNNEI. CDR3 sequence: CASSEQGQAKNIQYF. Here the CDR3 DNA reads TGTGCCAGCAGTGAGCAGGGGCAAGCCAAAAACATTCAGTACTTC.

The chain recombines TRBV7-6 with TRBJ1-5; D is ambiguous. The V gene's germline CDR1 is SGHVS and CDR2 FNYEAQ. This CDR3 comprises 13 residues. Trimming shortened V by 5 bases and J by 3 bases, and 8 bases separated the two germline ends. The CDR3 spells CASSLGTNQPQHF. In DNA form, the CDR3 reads TGTGCCAGCAGCCTCGGTACCAATCAGCCCCAGCATTTT.

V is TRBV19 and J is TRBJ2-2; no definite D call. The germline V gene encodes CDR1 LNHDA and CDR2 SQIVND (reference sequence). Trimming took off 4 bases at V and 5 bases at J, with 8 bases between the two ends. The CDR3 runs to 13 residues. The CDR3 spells CASSTSRTGELFF. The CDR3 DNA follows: TGTGCCAGTAGTACGTCTAGGACCGGGGAGCTGTTTTTT. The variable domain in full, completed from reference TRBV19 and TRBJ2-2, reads DGGITQSPKYLFRKEGQNVTLSCEQNLNHDAMYWYRQDPGQGLRLIYYSQIVNDFQKGDIAEGYSVSREKKESFPLTVTSAQKNPTAFYLCASSTSRTGELFFGEGSRLTVL.

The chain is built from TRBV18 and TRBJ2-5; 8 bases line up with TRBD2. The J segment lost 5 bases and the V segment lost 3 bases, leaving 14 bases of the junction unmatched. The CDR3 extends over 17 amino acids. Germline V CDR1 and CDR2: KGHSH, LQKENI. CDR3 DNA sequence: TGTGCCAGCTCACCGACTAGCGCTACCCCTACGGGGGAGACCCAGTACTTC. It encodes CASSPTSATPTGETQYF.

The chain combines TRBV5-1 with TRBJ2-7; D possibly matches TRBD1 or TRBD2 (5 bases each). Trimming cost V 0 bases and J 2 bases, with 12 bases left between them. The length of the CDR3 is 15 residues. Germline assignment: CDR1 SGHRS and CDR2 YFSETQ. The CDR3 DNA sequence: TGCGCCAGCAGCTTGGTCGGGACCGCGCCCTACGAGCAGTACTTC. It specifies CASSLVGTAPYEQYF.

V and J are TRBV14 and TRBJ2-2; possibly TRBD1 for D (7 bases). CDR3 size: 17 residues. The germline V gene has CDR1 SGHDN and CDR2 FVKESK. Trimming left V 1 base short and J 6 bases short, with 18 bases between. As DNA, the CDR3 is TGTGCCAGCAGCCAAGGCGCAGGGGGGTTTTACGCCGGGGAGCTGTTTTTT. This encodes CASSQGAGGFYAGELFF.